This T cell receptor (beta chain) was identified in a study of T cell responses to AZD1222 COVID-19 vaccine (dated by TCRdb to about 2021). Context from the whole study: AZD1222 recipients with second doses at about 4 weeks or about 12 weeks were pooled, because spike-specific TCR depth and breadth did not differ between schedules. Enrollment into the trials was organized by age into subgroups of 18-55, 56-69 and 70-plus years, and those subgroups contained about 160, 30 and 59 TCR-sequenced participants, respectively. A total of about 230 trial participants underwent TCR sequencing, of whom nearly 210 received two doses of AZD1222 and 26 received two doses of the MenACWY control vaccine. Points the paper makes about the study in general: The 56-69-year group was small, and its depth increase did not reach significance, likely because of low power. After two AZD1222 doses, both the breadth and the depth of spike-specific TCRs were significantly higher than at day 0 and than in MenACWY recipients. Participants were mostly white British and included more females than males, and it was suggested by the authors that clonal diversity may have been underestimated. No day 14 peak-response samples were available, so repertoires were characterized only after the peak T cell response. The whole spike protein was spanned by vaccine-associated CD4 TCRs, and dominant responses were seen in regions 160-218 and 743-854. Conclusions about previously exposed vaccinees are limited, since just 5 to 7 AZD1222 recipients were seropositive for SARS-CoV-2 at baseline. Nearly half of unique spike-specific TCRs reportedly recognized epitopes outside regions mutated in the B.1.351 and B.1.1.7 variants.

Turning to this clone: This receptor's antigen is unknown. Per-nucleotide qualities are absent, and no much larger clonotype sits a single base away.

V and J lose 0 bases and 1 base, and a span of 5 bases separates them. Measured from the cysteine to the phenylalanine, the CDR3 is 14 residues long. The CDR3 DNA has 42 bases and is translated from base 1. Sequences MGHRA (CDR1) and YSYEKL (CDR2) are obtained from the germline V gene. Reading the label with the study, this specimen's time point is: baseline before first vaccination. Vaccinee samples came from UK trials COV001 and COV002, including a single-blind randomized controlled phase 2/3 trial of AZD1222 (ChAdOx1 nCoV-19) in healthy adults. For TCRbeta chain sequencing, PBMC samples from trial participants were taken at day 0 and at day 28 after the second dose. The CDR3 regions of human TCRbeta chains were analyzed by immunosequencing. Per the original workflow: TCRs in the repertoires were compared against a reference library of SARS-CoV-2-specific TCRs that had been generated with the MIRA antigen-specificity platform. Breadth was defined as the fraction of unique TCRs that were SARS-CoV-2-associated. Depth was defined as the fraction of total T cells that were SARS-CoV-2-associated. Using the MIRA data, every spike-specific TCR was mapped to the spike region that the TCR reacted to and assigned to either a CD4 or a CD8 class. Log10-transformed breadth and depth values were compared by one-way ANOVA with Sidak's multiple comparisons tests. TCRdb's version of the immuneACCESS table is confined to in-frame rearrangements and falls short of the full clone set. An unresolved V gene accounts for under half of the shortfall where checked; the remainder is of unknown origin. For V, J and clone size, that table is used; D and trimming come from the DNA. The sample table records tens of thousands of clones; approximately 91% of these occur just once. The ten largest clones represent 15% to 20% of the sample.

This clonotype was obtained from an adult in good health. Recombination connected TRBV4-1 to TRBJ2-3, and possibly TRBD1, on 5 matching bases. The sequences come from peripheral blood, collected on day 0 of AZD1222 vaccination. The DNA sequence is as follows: TGCGCCAGCAGCCAAGACAGGGGCACAGATACGCAGTATTTT. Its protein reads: CASSQDRGTDTQYF.